One and the same sample provided the 21 T cell receptor beta chains below, sequenced in a study of cytomegalovirus exposure and HLA in healthy donors. With 60 Vbeta and 13 Jbeta primers, the PCR was carried out. TCRdb's copy holds only in-frame clones and misses some; the assay was immunoSEQ multiplex PCR. The data hold over 95,000 clones, with 74% observed a single time. Sequences were obtained from PBMCs. These receptors all stem from a human donor in good health.

The CDR3 coding sequence is TGTGCCAGTAGTCTGAGTTCGGGAACCTACGAGCAGTACTTC. Amino acids: CASSLSSGTYEQYF. The chain uses TRBV19 and TRBJ2-7, with TRBD2 as a possible D gene (5 bases). CDR1 is LNHDA and CDR2 is SQIVND in the germline V gene (reference sequence). Between the trimmed V and J ends, which lost 5 bases and 2 bases, there was a span of 13 bases. The CDR3 contains 14 residues.

The genes are TRBV27 and TRBJ2-1, with 8 nucleotides matching TRBD2. Germline V lookup: CDR1 MNHEY, CDR2 SMNVEV (reference sequence). V lost 5 bases, J lost 0 bases, and 9 bases stayed unmatched. The CDR3 is 17 amino acids. As DNA, the CDR3 is TGTGCCAGCAGTCCATACGGCAGCGGGAGCTCCTACAATGAGCAGTTCTTC. It codes for CASSPYGSGSSYNEQFF.

The rearrangement joins TRBV11-2 to TRBJ2-1; 10 nucleotides agree with TRBD1. Germline V lookup: CDR1 SGHAT, CDR2 FQNNGV. The CDR3 has 16 amino acids. Losses at the gene ends were 5 bases for V and 8 bases for J; bases not matched to a gene: 12. The CDR3 region has the DNA TGTGCCAGCAGCCTCTCGTGGGACAGGGGCCTCCATGAGCAGTTCTTC. Translation: CASSLSWDRGLHEQFF.

This sequence joins TRBV6-1 and TRBJ1-5; D not certain. This CDR3 is built from 13 residues. Trimming stripped 2 bases from V and 5 bases from J, with 7 bases between. Germline assignment: CDR1 MNHNS and CDR2 SASEGT. Written as DNA, the CDR3 is TGTGCCAGCAGTGAACGGGGATATCAGCCCCAGCATTTT. It translates to CASSERGYQPQHF.

This clone was seen just once. The chain links TRBV19 to TRBJ2-3, with D possibly matching TRBD2 (6 bases). From germline, CDR1 is LNHDA and CDR2 SQIVND (reference sequence). The length of the CDR3 is 13 residues. Deletions cut 5 bases from V and 6 bases from J, with 12 bases between. The CDR3 loop is CASSAGSWDTQYF. As DNA, the CDR3 is TGTGCCAGTAGTGCGGGAAGCTGGGATACGCAGTATTTT.

This clone was picked up a small number of times. The chain carries TRBV6-6 and TRBJ1-6; 7 bases match TRBD1. J gave up 7 bases and V 5 bases, and 8 bases lay outside the gene matches. CDR1 is MNHNY, CDR2 SVGAGI, per germline (reference sequence). The CDR3 runs 15 residues. CDR3 region: CASSILGTENSPLHF. CDR3 coding DNA: TGTGCCAGCAGTATTCTAGGGACAGAGAATTCACCCCTCCACTTT.

J is TRBJ2-3 and V is TRBV28; D perhaps matches TRBD1 (5 bases). Deletions cut 3 bases from V and 3 bases from J, with 13 bases between. The CDR3 sequence is 15 residues long. CDR1 is MDHEN and CDR2 is SYDVKM in the germline V gene. CDR3 region: CASSLLRARTDTQYF. The CDR3 nucleotides are TGTGCCAGCAGTTTGCTCAGGGCGCGGACAGATACGCAGTATTTT. Using reference TRBV28 and TRBJ2-3 for the parts outside the CDR3, the full variable domain is DVKVTQSSRYLVKRTGEKVFLECVQDMDHENMFWYRQDPGLGLRLIYFSYDVKMKEKGDIPEGYSVSREKKERFSLILESASTNQTSMYLCASSLLRARTDTQYFGPGTRLTVL.

The chain links TRBV5-1 to TRBJ2-5; possible D gene TRBD1, 5 bases. The V gene's germline CDR1 is SGHRS and CDR2 YFSETQ. The V gene lost 2 bases and the J gene lost 0 bases, with 11 bases spanning the gap. There are 15 residues in the CDR3. CDR3 region: CASSLTLGDQETQYF. As DNA, the CDR3 is TGCGCCAGCAGCTTAACGCTAGGGGACCAAGAGACCCAGTACTTC.

This rearrangement joins TRBV30 to TRBJ1-3, with a weak D call TRBD1 (6 bases). There are 16 residues in the CDR3. The V gene's germline CDR1 is GTSNPN and CDR2 SVGIG (reference sequence). V dropped 3 bases and J dropped 1 base, with 16 bases sitting between them. CDR3 DNA sequence: TGTGCCTGGAGCCGCGGGGGGGCACTTTCTGGAAACACCATATATTTT. Translation: CAWSRGGALSGNTIYF.

The CDR3 bases are TGTGCCAGCAGTGAAAGTTGGGGGGGAGCTTTCTTT. Translating gives CASSESWGGAFF. V usage is TRBV2 and J usage is TRBJ1-1; perhaps TRBD1 as D (5 bases). Germline lookup yields CDR1 SNHLY and CDR2 FYNNEI. The CDR3 runs 12 residues. Trimming took off 2 bases at V and 10 bases at J, with 11 bases between the two ends.

This chain connects TRBV7-2 to TRBJ2-1; a possible D gene is TRBD1 (6 bases). The germline V gene has CDR1 SGHTA and CDR2 FQGNSA. V lost 6 bases and J 0 bases, leaving 12 bases between the germline ends. The CDR3 runs 15 residues. In DNA, the CDR3 is TGTGCCAGCAGGGAACAGGGATACTCCTACAATGAGCAGTTCTTC. Translation: CASREQGYSYNEQFF.

The chain combines TRBV28 with TRBJ2-5, with 9 bases identical to TRBD1. The CDR3 length is 15 residues. CDR1 is MDHEN and CDR2 is SYDVKM in the germline V gene. J was trimmed by 3 bases and V by 1 base; bases with no gene match: 3. The CDR3 DNA reads TGTGCCAGCAGTTTATTAGGGACAGGGAAAGAGACCCAGTACTTC. It is translated as CASSLLGTGKETQYF.

This clone appeared a few times. This chain links TRBV4-2 with TRBJ2-5; TRBD2 aligns across 8 bases. The CDR3 extends over 15 amino acids. The J segment lost 6 bases and the V segment lost 2 bases, leaving 8 bases of the junction unmatched. Germline-derived CDR1 and CDR2 are LGHNA and YNFKEQ. The CDR3 loop is CASSQTEREIQTQYF. The CDR3 DNA is TGTGCCAGCAGCCAAACGGAGCGGGAGATACAGACCCAGTACTTC.

The CDR3 is CASSFGSNQPQHF. As DNA, the CDR3 is TGTGCCAGCAGCTTCGGTAGCAATCAGCCCCAGCATTTT. This rearrangement joins TRBV5-4 to TRBJ1-5; D is undetermined. Germline values: CDR1 SGHNT, CDR2 YYREEE (reference sequence). Between the trimmed V and J ends, which lost 2 bases and 0 bases, there was a span of 3 bases. The CDR3 sequence is 13 residues long.

The chain couples TRBV2 to TRBJ2-1; 7 nucleotides align to TRBD2. The CDR3 covers 12 residues. Germline V gene data show CDR1 as SNHLY and CDR2 as FYNNEI. V lost 10 bases, J lost 7 bases, and 7 bases stayed unmatched. CDR3: CAIGGGRNEQFF. The DNA of the CDR3 is TGTGCCATTGGGGGGGGTCGGAATGAGCAGTTCTTC.

The chain joins TRBV29-1 to TRBJ2-2; D is perhaps TRBD1 (5 bases). Germline V gene lookup returns CDR1 SQVTM and CDR2 ANQGSEA. This CDR3 is 14 amino acids long. V was shortened by 7 bases and J by 4 bases, with 16 bases between the two germline ends. The CDR3: CSARSLGVTGELFF. Written as DNA, the CDR3 is TGCAGCGCGCGTTCATTAGGGGTCACCGGGGAGCTGTTTTTT.

The chain recombines TRBV21-1 with TRBJ2-2; TRBD1 was called by the table and not checked on the DNA. TRBV21-1 corresponds to a pseudogene. The CDR3 runs 14 residues. The CDR3 DNA follows: TGTGCCAGCAGCACGAAACAGGGCCCCGGGGAGCTGTTTTTT. Its translation: CASSTKQGPGELFF.

This rearrangement joins TRBV9 to TRBJ2-7; TRBD2 matches at 13 bases. This CDR3 is 14 amino acids long. V gave up 2 bases and J gave up 6 bases; unmatched junction bases: 2. CDR1 SGDLS and CDR2 YYNGEE come from the germline V gene. CDR3 bases: TGTGCCAGCAGCGTCGGGACTAGCGGGATCGAGCAGTACTTC. It codes for CASSVGTSGIEQYF. Drawing the rest from reference TRBV9 and TRBJ2-7, the complete variable domain is DSGVTQTPKHLITATGQRVTLRCSPRSGDLSVYWYQQSLDQGLQFLIQYYNGEERAKGNILERFSAQQFPDLHSELNLSSLELGDSALYFCASSVGTSGIEQYFGPGTRLTVT.

CDR3 sequence: CASSLDRTARGETQYF. The CDR3 DNA follows: TGTGCCAGCAGCTTAGATCGAACAGCCCGGGGGGAGACCCAGTACTTC. The V call is TRBV7-9, the J call TRBJ2-5; a weak D match, TRBD2 (6 bases). This CDR3 is built from 16 residues. Germline CDR1 SEHNR, CDR2 FQNEAQ (reference sequence). Deletions cut 1 base from V and 5 bases from J, with 17 bases between. Looking up the rest from reference TRBV7-9 and TRBJ2-5 gives the full variable domain: DTGVSQNPRHKITKRGQNVTFRCDPISEHNRLYWYRQTLGQGPEFLTYFQNEAQLEKSRLLSDRFSAERPKGSFSTLEIQRTEQGDSAMYLCASSLDRTARGETQYFGPGTRLLVL.

The CDR3, as DNA: TGTGCCAGCAGTCTCCCCCTTTGGCGGGACTCTAATGAGCAGTTCTTC. It is translated as CASSLPLWRDSNEQFF. V and J are TRBV28 and TRBJ2-1, with D possibly matching TRBD2 (6 bases). This CDR3 contains 16 residues. The V and J ends lost 5 bases and 7 bases respectively, with 21 bases between them. Germline lookup yields CDR1 MDHEN and CDR2 SYDVKM.

The CDR3 reads CASSPIPTGAETQYF. The CDR3 DNA reads as TGTGCCAGCAGTCCGATCCCGACAGGGGCAGAGACCCAGTACTTC. V gene TRBV6-5 combines with J gene TRBJ2-5, with 8 nucleotides matching TRBD1. Looked up from germline, CDR1 is MNHEY and CDR2 is SVGAGI. J lost 4 bases, V lost 5 bases, and 9 bases had no gene match. The length of the CDR3 is 15 residues.